These 5 T cell receptor beta chains originate from one sample sequenced in a study of blood T cell repertoires in COVID-19. Repertoires were generated with immunoSEQ multiplex PCR, while TCRdb's copy carries only in-frame clones and drops some. The table lists more than 200,000 clones, around 80% of them singletons. The sequenced sample consisted of peripheral blood. The receptors originated from a woman between 50 and 59 years old with acute or convalescent COVID-19.

The chain has TRBV9 and TRBJ2-1; TRBD2 matches 12 bases. The CDR3 runs 14 residues. V gave up 3 bases and J gave up 7 bases; unmatched junction bases: 2. The germline V gene has CDR1 SGDLS and CDR2 YYNGEE. The DNA for the CDR3 is TGTGCCAGCAGCGCGACTAGCGGGAGTAATGAGCAGTTCTTC. This translates into CASSATSGSNEQFF.

The chain couples TRBV20-1 to TRBJ1-2; 10 nucleotides align to TRBD1. V gave up 6 bases and J gave up 9 bases; unmatched junction bases: 4. Germline CDR1 reads DFQATT; CDR2 reads SNEGSKA (reference sequence). The CDR3 sequence is 11 residues long. CDR3 sequence: CSAGTGESYTF. The CDR3 DNA reads TGCAGTGCCGGGACAGGGGAGAGCTACACCTTC.

The rearrangement links TRBV6-1 to TRBJ1-3; D gene unclear. There are 19 residues in the CDR3. Trimming left V 1 base short and J 0 bases short, with 19 bases between. Germline V gene sequence: CDR1 MNHNS, CDR2 SASEGT. Here the CDR3 DNA reads TGTGCCAGCAGTGAAGGACTTTATTTCCCGGATCCCTCTGGAAACACCATATATTTT. Protein sequence: CASSEGLYFPDPSGNTIYF.

The chain links TRBV30 to TRBJ2-3; 10 bases line up with TRBD1. The germline CDR1 and CDR2 sequences are GTSNPN and SVGIG (reference sequence). V shed 0 bases and J 4 bases; nucleotides not matched to a gene: 7. This CDR3 region has 16 residues. The CDR3 here is CAWSVIVGQGADTQYF. In DNA form, the CDR3 reads TGTGCCTGGAGTGTAATAGTAGGACAGGGGGCAGATACGCAGTATTTT.

V gene TRBV2 combines with J gene TRBJ2-5; possibly TRBD2 for D (6 bases). Germline CDR1 and CDR2: SNHLY and FYNNEI. The CDR3 runs to 13 residues. Trimming left V 5 bases short and J 3 bases short, with 10 bases between. The CDR3 sequence: CASSPPGEETQYF. The CDR3 bases are TGTGCCAGCAGTCCACCGGGGGAAGAGACCCAGTACTTC.